Below, 18 T cell receptor beta chains from the same sample are listed, as sequenced in a study of beta chain features in type 1 diabetes (dated by TCRdb to between 2018 and 2020). Broader findings and caveats from the paper: Type 1 diabetes patients showed a moderate but significant shortening of TCRB CDR3 length in all four CD4+ subsets.

Their recognized antigens are unknown. The library was built by means of the immunoSEQ multiplex PCR assay. The entire amount of isolated RNA was reverse transcribed using the High Capacity cDNA Reverse Transcription Kit, so the sequenced TCRB transcripts were expressed ones. What TCRdb holds here is the immuneACCESS table cut down to in-frame rearrangements. Part of the clones is not present; checked against another copy, under half of the missing clones reflect an unresolved V gene, and the others are unexplained. Recorded for this sample are about 370,000 clones; 8.5% to 10% of them occurred a single time. The ten biggest clones cover about 0.64% of the sample. Sequenced: central memory CD4+ T cells from blood. The receptors stem from a man aged 30 to 39 with type 1 diabetes.

The rearrangement joins TRBV29-1 to TRBJ2-3; a possible D gene is TRBD2 (6 bases). V lost 8 bases and J 4 bases, leaving 13 bases between the germline ends. The CDR3 is made up of 12 amino acids. CDR1 SQVTM and CDR2 ANQGSEA come from the germline V gene. The CDR3 reads CSLLTSADTQYF. The DNA for the CDR3 is TGCAGCCTCCTGACTAGTGCAGATACGCAGTATTTT.

Here the CDR3 reads CASSLRTGLNQPQHF. The CDR3 nucleotides are TGTGCCAGCAGTCTCCGGACAGGGCTCAATCAGCCCCAGCATTTT. The chain links TRBV6-1 to TRBJ1-5, with 8 bases aligning to TRBD1. J was trimmed by 3 bases and V by 5 bases; bases with no gene match: 6. The CDR3 covers 15 residues. Germline CDR1 MNHNS, CDR2 SASEGT.

The V call is TRBV7-9, the J call TRBJ2-1; 7 nucleotides line up with TRBD2. There are 15 residues in the CDR3. Germline trimming cut 5 bases from V and 3 bases from J; bases unmatched to any gene: 7. Per germline, CDR1 SEHNR and CDR2 FQNEAQ (reference sequence). CDR3 protein: CASSILASGYNEQFF. In DNA, the CDR3 is TGTGCCAGCAGCATCCTGGCTAGCGGCTACAATGAGCAGTTCTTC.

The V gene is TRBV18, the J gene TRBJ1-5, with 7 positions matching TRBD1. Germline V gene sequence: CDR1 KGHSH, CDR2 LQKENI. The CDR3 runs to 14 residues. The junction had 2 bases not matched to a gene; V was cut back by 4 bases and J by 2 bases. This CDR3 reads CASSLDRGNQPQHF. In nucleotides, the CDR3 is TGTGCCAGCTCACTCGACAGGGGCAATCAGCCCCAGCATTTT. Drawing the rest from reference TRBV18 and TRBJ1-5, the complete variable domain is NAGVMQNPRHLVRRRGQEARLRCSPMKGHSHVYWYRQLPEEGLKFMVYLQKENIIDESGMPKERFSAEFPKEGPSILRIQQVVRGDSAAYFCASSLDRGNQPQHFGDGTRLSIL.

In its sample, this clone was seen many times. The genes are TRBV21-1 and TRBJ2-5; the table gives TRBD1 as D, unverified against the DNA. TRBV21-1 is labeled a pseudogene. The CDR3 runs to 18 residues. Written as DNA, the CDR3 is TGTGCCAGCAGCAAGGGGCCGGGACAGGGGCCGCTGGGAGAGACCCAGTACTTC. Translated: CASSKGPGQGPLGETQYF.

This clone was observed many times. This chain joins TRBV6-1 and TRBJ2-2, with 7 bases fitting TRBD2. Germline values: CDR1 MNHNS, CDR2 SASEGT. With V trimmed by 4 bases and J by 4 bases, 9 bases remained unmatched. The CDR3 covers 16 residues. CDR3 DNA: TGTGCCAGCAGTGTCCGGGGCGGGAGAGTCACCGGGGAGCTGTTTTTT. It specifies CASSVRGGRVTGELFF.

This clone appeared many times. V gene TRBV29-1 combines with J gene TRBJ1-2; 9 bases match TRBD1. Germline V gives CDR1 SQVTM, CDR2 ANQGSEA. V shed 5 bases and J 8 bases; nucleotides not matched to a gene: 6. CDR3 length: 12 amino acids. This CDR3 reads CSVKDRGWGYTF. The DNA for the CDR3 is TGCAGCGTTAAGGACAGGGGATGGGGCTACACCTTC.

The chain is built from TRBV30 and TRBJ1-2, with TRBD1 as a possible D gene (6 bases). The CDR3 length is 11 residues. The ends were cut back, 2 bases at V and 7 bases at J, with 8 bases in the middle. Germline loops: CDR1 GTSNPN, CDR2 SVGIG (reference sequence). CDR3 nucleotide sequence: TGTGCCTGGAGTACAGGGCCTGGCTACACCTTC. As protein: CAWSTGPGYTF.

This clone was observed many times. The rearrangement joins TRBV14 to TRBJ2-1, with unresolved D. Trimming stripped 0 bases from V and 4 bases from J, with 7 bases between. Looked up from germline, CDR1 is SGHDN and CDR2 is FVKESK. The CDR3 contains 14 residues. The CDR3 DNA is TGTGCCAGCAGCCAAGATACTTGGTACAATGAGCAGTTCTTC. It specifies CASSQDTWYNEQFF.

J is TRBJ2-7 and V is TRBV9; 8 bases agree with TRBD2. Unmatched junction bases numbered 8, after V lost 3 bases and J lost 6 bases. The CDR3 has 14 amino acids. Germline loops: CDR1 SGDLS, CDR2 YYNGEE. The CDR3 DNA reads TGTGCCAGCAGCGCGTCGGGGGGGTCCGGCGAGCAGTACTTC. This translates into CASSASGGSGEQYF.

This clone was seen only a few times. V gene TRBV14 combines with J gene TRBJ2-7; D may be TRBD2 (6 bases). CDR3 length: 13 amino acids. Per the germline V gene, CDR1 is SGHDN and CDR2 is FVKESK. With 4 bases removed from V and 2 bases from J, the gap between germline ends came to 9 bases. CDR3 in amino acids: CASSRTTTYEQYF. The CDR3 bases are TGTGCCAGCAGCCGGACTACTACCTACGAGCAGTACTTC.

The chain combines TRBV15 with TRBJ2-7; a weak D match, TRBD1 (5 bases). The CDR3 totals 14 residues. Looked up from germline, CDR1 is LNHNV and CDR2 is YYDKDF (reference sequence). V lost 2 bases and J lost 6, with 14 bases in between. For the CDR3, the DNA is TGTGCCACCAGCAGACAGGGTCAATTTAGCGAGCAGTACTTC. The encoded protein is CATSRQGQFSEQYF.

This clone was seen more than once but under ten times. The chain uses TRBV4-3 and TRBJ1-3; the D gene is possibly TRBD1 (5 bases). The CDR3 is 15 amino acids. Germline assignment: CDR1 LGHNA and CDR2 YSLEER. Trimming pared 0 bases from V and 2 bases from J, leaving 8 bases between. For the CDR3, the DNA is TGCGCCAGCAGCCAAGAAGGGGCAACTGGAAACACCATATATTTT. Its translation: CASSQEGATGNTIYF.

The sample holds many counts of this clone. This chain connects TRBV4-3 to TRBJ2-1, with D hard to call. Deletions cut 1 base from V and 0 bases from J, with 16 bases between. The CDR3 is made up of 18 amino acids. The germline gives CDR1 LGHNA, CDR2 YSLEER. DNA for the CDR3: TGCGCCAGCAGCCAAGGAGACTCCCTTCAAGGCTCCTACAATGAGCAGTTCTTC. Amino acids: CASSQGDSLQGSYNEQFF.

Only a few counts were recorded for this clone. This chain links TRBV6-6 with TRBJ1-2; the match to TRBD1 covers 7 bases. CDR3 length equals 16 residues. With 6 bases clipped from V and 3 bases from J, the junction kept 13 bases outside the gene matches. Germline CDR1 is MNHNY and CDR2 is SVGAGI (reference sequence). The CDR3 coding sequence is TGTGCCAGCAGGGATGAAGGGACAGCTTCCCACTATGGCTACACCTTC. As protein: CASRDEGTASHYGYTF.

This clone was detected only a few times. V and J are TRBV13 and TRBJ2-1; 9 positions agree with TRBD2. This CDR3 has 16 residues. V trimming: 5 bases; J trimming: 2 bases; junction bases outside the gene matches: 7. The V gene's germline CDR1 is PRHDT and CDR2 FYEKMQ (reference sequence). CDR3 DNA: TGTGCCAGCAGCCTGGGACTAGCAGTACCCTACAATGAGCAGTTCTTC. Translating gives CASSLGLAVPYNEQFF.

This clone was counted only a few times. This chain uses TRBV7-2 with TRBJ2-3; TRBD2 aligns across 8 bases. The germline CDR1 and CDR2 sequences are SGHTA and FQGNSA. CDR3 length equals 15 residues. V lost 1 base to trimming and J lost 6 bases; unmatched junction nucleotides: 6. The CDR3 DNA is TGTGCCAGCAGCTTAGTAGCGGGAAGCGTTGATACGCAGTATTTT. Translated: CASSLVAGSVDTQYF.

The rearrangement links TRBV19 to TRBJ1-5; 7 nucleotides match TRBD1. There are 16 residues in the CDR3. Germline V gives CDR1 LNHDA, CDR2 SQIVND (reference sequence). J was trimmed by 3 bases and V by 4 bases; bases with no gene match: 9. The CDR3 DNA sequence: TGTGCCAGTAGTAGATCTCAAGACAGGGACAATCAGCCCCAGCATTTT. It encodes CASSRSQDRDNQPQHF.